This T cell receptor (beta chain) is drawn from a study of beta chain features in type 1 diabetes. Whole-study findings and limits: A closer apparent resemblance between naive, central memory and Treg TCRB repertoires was seen in patients than in healthy donors. Individuals with type 1 diabetes displayed fewer insertions and more deletions at VDJ junctions.

This clone occurred a few times. Antigen specificity is unknown. The CDR3 consists of 12 residues. The ends were cut back, 4 bases at V and 5 bases at J, with 8 bases in the middle. Germline V lookup: CDR1 MDHEN, CDR2 SYDVKM. Cell sorting via CD45RO/CCR7/CD25/CD127/CD95/CD27 was performed to obtain CD4+ naive, central memory, regulatory and stem cell-like memory cells. Investigators reverse transcribed all isolated RNA, so they sequenced expressed TCRB transcripts. Deep immunoSEQ sequencing covered naive, central memory and regulatory T cell samples. Sequencing used immunoSEQ multiplex PCR; TCRdb keeps in-frame clones, though not all of them. The top ten clones hold 0.023% of a sample with 900,000 or so clones, about a sixth of them seen once.

Sequencing used naive CD4+ T cells from blood. This clonotype was sampled from a young woman in good health. The V call is TRBV28, the J call TRBJ1-2; D perhaps matches TRBD1 (5 bases). The CDR3 here is CASSSRVYGYTF. CDR3 bases: TGTGCCAGCAGTTCCAGGGTATATGGCTACACCTTC.